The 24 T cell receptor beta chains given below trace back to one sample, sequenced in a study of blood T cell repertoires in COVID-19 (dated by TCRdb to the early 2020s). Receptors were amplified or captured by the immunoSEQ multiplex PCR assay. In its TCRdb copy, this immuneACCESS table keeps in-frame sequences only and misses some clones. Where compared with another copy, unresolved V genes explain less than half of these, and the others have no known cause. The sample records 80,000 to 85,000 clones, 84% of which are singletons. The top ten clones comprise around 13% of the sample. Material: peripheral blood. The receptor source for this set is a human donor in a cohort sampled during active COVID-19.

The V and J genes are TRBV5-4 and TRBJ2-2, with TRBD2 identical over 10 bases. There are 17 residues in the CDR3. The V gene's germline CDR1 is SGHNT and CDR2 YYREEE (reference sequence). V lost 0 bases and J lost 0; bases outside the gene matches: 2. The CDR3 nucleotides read TGTGCCAGCAGCTTGGTCCTAGCGGGAGCGAACACCGGGGAGCTGTTTTTT. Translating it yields CASSLVLAGANTGELFF.

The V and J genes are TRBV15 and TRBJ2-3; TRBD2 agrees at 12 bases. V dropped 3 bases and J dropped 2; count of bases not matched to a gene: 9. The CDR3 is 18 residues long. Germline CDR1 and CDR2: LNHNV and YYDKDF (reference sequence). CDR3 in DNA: TGTGCCACCAGCAGGGAGGGAACTAGCGGGGGGTTCACAGATACGCAGTATTTT. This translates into CATSREGTSGGFTDTQYF.

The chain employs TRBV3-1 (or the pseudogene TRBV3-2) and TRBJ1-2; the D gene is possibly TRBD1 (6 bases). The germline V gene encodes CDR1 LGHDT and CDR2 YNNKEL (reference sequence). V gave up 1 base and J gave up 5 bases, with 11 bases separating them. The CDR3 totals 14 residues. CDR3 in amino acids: CASSQGGHLYGYTF. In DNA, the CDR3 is TGTGCCAGCAGCCAAGGGGGGCACCTATATGGCTACACCTTC.

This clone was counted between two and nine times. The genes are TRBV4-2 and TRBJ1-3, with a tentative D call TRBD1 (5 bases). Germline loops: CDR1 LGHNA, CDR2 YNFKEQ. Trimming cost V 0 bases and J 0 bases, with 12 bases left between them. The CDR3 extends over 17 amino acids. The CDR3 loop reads CASSQDLGLGSGNTIYF. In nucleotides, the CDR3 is TGTGCCAGCAGCCAAGATCTGGGACTGGGCTCTGGAAACACCATATATTTT.

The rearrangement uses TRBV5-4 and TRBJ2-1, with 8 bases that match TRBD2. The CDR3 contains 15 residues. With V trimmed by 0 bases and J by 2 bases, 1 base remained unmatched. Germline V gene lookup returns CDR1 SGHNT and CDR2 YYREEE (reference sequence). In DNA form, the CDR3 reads TGTGCCAGCAGCTTGGGCGGGGGGCCCTACAATGAGCAGTTCTTC. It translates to CASSLGGGPYNEQFF.

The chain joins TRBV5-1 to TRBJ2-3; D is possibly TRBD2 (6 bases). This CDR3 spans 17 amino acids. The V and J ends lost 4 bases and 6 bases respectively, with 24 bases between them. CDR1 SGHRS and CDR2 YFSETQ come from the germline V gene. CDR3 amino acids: CASSLEVARDLVDTQYF. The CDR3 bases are TGCGCCAGCAGCCTGGAAGTAGCGCGGGACCTCGTTGATACGCAGTATTTT.

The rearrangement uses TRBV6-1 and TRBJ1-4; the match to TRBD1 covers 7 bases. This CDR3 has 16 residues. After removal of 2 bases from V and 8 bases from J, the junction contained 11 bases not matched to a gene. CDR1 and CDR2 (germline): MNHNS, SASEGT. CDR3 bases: TGTGCCAGCAGTGAATCTTTATATGGACAGGTAGAAAAACTGTTTTTT. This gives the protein CASSESLYGQVEKLFF.

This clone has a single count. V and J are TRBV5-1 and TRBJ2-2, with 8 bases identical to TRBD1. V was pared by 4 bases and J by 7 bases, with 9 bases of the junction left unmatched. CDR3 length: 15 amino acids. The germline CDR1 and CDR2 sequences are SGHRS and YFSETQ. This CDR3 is CASSAGGVGNGELFF. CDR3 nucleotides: TGCGCCAGCAGCGCAGGGGGCGTTGGGAACGGGGAGCTGTTTTTT.

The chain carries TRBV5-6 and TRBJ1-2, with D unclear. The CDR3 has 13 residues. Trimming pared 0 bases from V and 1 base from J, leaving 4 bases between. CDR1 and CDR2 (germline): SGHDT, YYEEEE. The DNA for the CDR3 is TGTGCCAGCAGCTTGGGAGTTAACTATGGCTACACCTTC. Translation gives CASSLGVNYGYTF.

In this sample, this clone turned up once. In DNA, the CDR3 is TGTGCCAGTAGTATCTCGGGAAATCTTAACCTATATGGCTACACCTTC. Protein: CASSISGNLNLYGYTF. V usage is TRBV19 and J usage is TRBJ1-2; D not certain. Trimming pared 3 bases from V and 5 bases from J, leaving 19 bases between. The CDR3 contains 16 residues. The germline gives CDR1 LNHDA, CDR2 SQIVND (reference sequence).

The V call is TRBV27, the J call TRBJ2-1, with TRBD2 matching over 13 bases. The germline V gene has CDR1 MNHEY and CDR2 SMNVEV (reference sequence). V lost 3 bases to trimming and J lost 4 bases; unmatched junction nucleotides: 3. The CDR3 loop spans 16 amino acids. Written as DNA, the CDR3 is TGTGCCAGCAGTTTCCGGACTAGCGGGGGTTACAATGAGCAGTTCTTC. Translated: CASSFRTSGGYNEQFF.

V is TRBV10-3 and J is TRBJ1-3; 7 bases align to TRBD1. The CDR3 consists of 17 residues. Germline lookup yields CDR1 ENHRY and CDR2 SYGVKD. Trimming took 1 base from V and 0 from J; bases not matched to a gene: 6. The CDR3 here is CAISEFPDRVSGNTIYF. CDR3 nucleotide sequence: TGTGCCATCAGTGAGTTCCCAGACAGGGTCTCTGGAAACACCATATATTTT.

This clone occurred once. The CDR3 sequence: CASNKDRGRINEQFF. The CDR3 DNA follows: TGTGCCAGCAACAAGGACAGGGGTAGAATAAATGAGCAGTTCTTC. The rearrangement joins TRBV2 to TRBJ2-1, with 9 bases fitting TRBD1. Losses at the gene ends were 7 bases for V and 7 bases for J; bases not matched to a gene: 11. This CDR3 has 15 amino acids. The germline V gene has CDR1 SNHLY and CDR2 FYNNEI. Together with reference TRBV2 and TRBJ2-1, the CDR3 gives the full variable domain: EPEVTQTPSHQVTQMGQEVILRCVPISNHLYFYWYRQILGQKVEFLVSFYNNEISEKSEIFDDQFSVERPDGSNFTLKIRSTKLEDSAMYFCASNKDRGRINEQFFGPGTRLTVL.

The CDR3 coding sequence is TGTGCCAGCAGGGAGTGGCTGAGCACAGATACGCAGTATTTT. This sequence encodes CASREWLSTDTQYF. The chain joins TRBV6-5 to TRBJ2-3; no reliable D call. Germline CDR1 reads MNHEY; CDR2 reads SVGAGI. CDR3 length: 14 amino acids. V was pared by 6 bases and J by 0 bases, with 10 bases between.

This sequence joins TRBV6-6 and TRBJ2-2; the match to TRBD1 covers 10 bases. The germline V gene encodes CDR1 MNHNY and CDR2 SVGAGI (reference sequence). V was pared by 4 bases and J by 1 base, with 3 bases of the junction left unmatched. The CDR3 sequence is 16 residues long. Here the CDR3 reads CASSSGDRGNTGELFF. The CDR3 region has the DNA TGTGCCAGCAGTTCCGGGGACAGGGGGAACACCGGGGAGCTGTTTTTT.

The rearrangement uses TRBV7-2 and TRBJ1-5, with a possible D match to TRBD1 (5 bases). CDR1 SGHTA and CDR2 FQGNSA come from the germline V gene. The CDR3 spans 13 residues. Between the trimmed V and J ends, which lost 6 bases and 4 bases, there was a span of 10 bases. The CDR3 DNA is TGTGCCAGCAGTACCCAGGGAAATCAGCCCCAGCATTTT. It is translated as CASSTQGNQPQHF.

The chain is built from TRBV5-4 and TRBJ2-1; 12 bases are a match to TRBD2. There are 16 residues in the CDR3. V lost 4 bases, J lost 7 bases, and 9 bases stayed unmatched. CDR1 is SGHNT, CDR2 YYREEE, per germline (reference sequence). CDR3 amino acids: CASSPFLAGGHNEQFF. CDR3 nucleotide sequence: TGTGCCAGCAGCCCATTTCTAGCGGGGGGGCATAATGAGCAGTTCTTC.

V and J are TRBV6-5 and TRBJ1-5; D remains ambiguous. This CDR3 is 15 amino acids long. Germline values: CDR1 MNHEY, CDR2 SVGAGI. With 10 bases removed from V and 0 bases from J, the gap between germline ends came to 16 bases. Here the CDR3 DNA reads TGTGCCACCGCGGCTGCGGGGTATAGCAATCAGCCCCAGCATTTT. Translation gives CATAAAGYSNQPQHF.

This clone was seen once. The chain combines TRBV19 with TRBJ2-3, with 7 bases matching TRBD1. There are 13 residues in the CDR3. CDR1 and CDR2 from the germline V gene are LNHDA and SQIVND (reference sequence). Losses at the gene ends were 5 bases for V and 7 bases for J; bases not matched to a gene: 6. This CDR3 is CASSVSGGNTQYF. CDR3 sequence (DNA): TGTGCCAGTAGTGTGTCAGGGGGAAATACGCAGTATTTT.

The CDR3, as DNA: TGTGCCAGCAGTGCCAGCGGGGGAGCCAAAAACATTCAGTACTTC. It codes for CASSASGGAKNIQYF. The chain is built from TRBV27 and TRBJ2-4; 8 bases agree with TRBD2. Germline V gives CDR1 MNHEY, CDR2 SMNVEV (reference sequence). V was clipped by 5 bases and J by 0 bases; unmatched bases: 3. The CDR3 extends over 15 amino acids.

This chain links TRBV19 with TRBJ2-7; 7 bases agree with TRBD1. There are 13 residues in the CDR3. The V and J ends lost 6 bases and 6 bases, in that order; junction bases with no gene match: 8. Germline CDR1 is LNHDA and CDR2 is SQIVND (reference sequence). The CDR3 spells CASSPTGPVEQYF. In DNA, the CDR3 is TGTGCCAGTAGCCCGACAGGGCCTGTCGAGCAGTACTTC. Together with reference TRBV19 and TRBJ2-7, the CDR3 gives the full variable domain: DGGITQSPKYLFRKEGQNVTLSCEQNLNHDAMYWYRQDPGQGLRLIYYSQIVNDFQKGDIAEGYSVSREKKESFPLTVTSAQKNPTAFYLCASSPTGPVEQYFGPGTRLTVT.

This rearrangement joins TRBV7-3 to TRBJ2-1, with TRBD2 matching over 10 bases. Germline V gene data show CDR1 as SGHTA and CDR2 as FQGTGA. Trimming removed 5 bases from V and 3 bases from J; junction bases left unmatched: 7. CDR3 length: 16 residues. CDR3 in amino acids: CASSPNSGGIYNEQFF. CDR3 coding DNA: TGTGCCAGCAGCCCCAATAGCGGGGGGATCTACAATGAGCAGTTCTTC.

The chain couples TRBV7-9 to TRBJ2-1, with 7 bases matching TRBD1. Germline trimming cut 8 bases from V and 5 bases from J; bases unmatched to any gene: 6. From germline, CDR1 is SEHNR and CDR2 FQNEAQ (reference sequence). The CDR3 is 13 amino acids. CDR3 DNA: TGTGCCAGCGACTATACAGGGGACAATGAGCAGTTCTTC. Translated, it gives CASDYTGDNEQFF.

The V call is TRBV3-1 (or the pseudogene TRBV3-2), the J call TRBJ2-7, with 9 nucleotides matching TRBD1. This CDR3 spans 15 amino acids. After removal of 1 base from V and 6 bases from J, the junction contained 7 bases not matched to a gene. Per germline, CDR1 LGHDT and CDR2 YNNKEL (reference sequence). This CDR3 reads CASSQALGTGTEQYF. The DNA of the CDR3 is TGTGCCAGCAGCCAAGCGCTTGGGACAGGGACCGAGCAGTACTTC.